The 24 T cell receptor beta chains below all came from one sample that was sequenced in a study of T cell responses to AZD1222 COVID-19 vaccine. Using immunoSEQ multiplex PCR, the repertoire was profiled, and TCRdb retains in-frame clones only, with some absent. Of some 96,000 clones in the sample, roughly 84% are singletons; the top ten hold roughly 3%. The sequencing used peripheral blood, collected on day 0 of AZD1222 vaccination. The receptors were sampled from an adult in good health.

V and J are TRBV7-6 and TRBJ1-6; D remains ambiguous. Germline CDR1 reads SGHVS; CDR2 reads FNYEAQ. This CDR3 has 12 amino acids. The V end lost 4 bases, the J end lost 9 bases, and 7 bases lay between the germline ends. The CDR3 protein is CASSYPGSPLHF. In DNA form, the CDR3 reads TGTGCCAGCAGCTACCCGGGTTCACCCCTCCACTTT.

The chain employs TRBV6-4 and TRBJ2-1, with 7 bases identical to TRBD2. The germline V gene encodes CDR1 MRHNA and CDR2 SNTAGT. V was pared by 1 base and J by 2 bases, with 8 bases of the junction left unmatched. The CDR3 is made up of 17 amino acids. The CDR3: CASSDFGSSGAYNEQFF. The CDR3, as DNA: TGTGCCAGCAGTGACTTCGGGTCCAGCGGGGCCTACAATGAGCAGTTCTTC.

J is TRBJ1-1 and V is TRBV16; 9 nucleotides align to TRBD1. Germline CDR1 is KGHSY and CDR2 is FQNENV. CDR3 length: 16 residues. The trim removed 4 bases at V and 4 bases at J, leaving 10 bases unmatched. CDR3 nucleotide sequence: TGTGCCAGCAGCCGGAGAAACAGGGGGCTGGGCACTGAAGCTTTCTTT. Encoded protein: CASSRRNRGLGTEAFF.

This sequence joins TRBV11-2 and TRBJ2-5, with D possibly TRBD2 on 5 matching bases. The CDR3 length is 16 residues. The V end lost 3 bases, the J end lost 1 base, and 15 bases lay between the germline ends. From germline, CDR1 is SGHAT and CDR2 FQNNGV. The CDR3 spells CASSLNIIASQETQYF. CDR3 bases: TGTGCCAGCAGCTTGAATATTATAGCGAGCCAAGAGACCCAGTACTTC.

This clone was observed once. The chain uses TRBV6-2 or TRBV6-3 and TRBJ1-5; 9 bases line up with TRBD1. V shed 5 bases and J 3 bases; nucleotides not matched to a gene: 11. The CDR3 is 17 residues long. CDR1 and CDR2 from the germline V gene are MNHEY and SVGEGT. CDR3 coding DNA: TGTGCCAGCAGTCTTTGGGACAGGGAGTGGTCCAATCAGCCCCAGCATTTT. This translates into CASSLWDREWSNQPQHF.

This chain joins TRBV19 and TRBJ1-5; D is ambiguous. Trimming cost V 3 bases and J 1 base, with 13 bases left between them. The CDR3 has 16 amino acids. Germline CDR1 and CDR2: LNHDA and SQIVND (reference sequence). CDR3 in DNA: TGTGCCAGTAGTATTAGCGTACGTCAAAGCAATCAGCCCCAGCATTTT. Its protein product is CASSISVRQSNQPQHF.

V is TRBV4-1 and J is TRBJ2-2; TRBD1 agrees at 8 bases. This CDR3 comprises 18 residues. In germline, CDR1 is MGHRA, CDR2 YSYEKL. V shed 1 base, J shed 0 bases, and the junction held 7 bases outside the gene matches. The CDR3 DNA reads TGCGCCAGCAGCCAAGCCGAAGTACAGGGGGCGAACACCGGGGAGCTGTTTTTT. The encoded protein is CASSQAEVQGANTGELFF.

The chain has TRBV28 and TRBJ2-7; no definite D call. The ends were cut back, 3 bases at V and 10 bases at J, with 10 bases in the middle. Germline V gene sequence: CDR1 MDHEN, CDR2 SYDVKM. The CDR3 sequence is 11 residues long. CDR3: CASSFSLEQYF. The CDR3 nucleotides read TGTGCCAGCAGTTTCTCGTTAGAACAGTACTTC.

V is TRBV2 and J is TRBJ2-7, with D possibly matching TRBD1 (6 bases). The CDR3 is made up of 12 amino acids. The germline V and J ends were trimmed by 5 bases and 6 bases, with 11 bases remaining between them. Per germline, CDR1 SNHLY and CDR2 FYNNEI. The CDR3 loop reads CASSWTAAEQYF. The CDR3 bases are TGTGCCAGCAGTTGGACAGCCGCCGAGCAGTACTTC.

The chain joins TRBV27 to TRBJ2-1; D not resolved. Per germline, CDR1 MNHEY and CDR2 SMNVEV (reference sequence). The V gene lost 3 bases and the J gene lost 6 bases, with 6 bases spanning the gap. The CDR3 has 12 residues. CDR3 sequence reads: CASSFPGNEQFF. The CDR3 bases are TGTGCCAGCAGTTTTCCCGGCAATGAGCAGTTCTTC.

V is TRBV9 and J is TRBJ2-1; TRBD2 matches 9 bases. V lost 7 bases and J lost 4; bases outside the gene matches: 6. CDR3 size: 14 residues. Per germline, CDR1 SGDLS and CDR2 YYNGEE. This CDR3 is CASGAGGSYNEQFF. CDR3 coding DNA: TGTGCCAGCGGAGCGGGGGGCTCTTACAATGAGCAGTTCTTC.

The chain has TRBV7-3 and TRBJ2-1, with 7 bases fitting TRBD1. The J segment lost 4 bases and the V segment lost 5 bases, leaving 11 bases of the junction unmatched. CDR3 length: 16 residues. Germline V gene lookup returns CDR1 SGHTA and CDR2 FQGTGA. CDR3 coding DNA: TGTGCCAGCAGCATTCATGGGACAGTGCCTTACAATGAGCAGTTCTTC. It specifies CASSIHGTVPYNEQFF. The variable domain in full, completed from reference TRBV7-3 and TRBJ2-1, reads GAGVSQTPSNKVTEKGKYVELRCDPISGHTALYWYRQSLGQGPEFLIYFQGTGAADDSGLPNDRFFAVRPEGSVSTLKIQRTERGDSAVYLCASSIHGTVPYNEQFFGPGTRLTVL.

CDR3 sequence: CASSNPQGTYEQYF. Written as DNA, the CDR3 is TGTGCCAGCAGCAACCCCCAGGGGACCTACGAGCAGTACTTC. The chain joins TRBV7-9 to TRBJ2-7; possibly TRBD1 for D (6 bases). There are 14 residues in the CDR3. With 5 bases removed from V and 2 bases from J, the gap between germline ends came to 13 bases. Germline CDR1 reads SEHNR; CDR2 reads FQNEAQ (reference sequence).

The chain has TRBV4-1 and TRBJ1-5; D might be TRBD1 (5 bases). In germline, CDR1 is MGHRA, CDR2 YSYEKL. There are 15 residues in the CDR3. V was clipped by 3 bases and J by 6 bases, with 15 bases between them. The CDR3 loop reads CASSQRGLQGQPQHF. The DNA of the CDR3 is TGCGCCAGCAGCCAGAGGGGACTTCAGGGTCAGCCCCAGCATTTT.

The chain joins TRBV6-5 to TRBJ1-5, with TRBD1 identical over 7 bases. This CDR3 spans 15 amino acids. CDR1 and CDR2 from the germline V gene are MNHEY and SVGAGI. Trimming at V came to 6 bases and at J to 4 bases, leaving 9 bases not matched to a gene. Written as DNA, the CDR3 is TGTGCCAGCAGGCCCGGGACAGCCTTGAATCAGCCCCAGCATTTT. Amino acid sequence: CASRPGTALNQPQHF.

The CDR3 sequence is CASSYALAGAETQYF. The CDR3 DNA sequence: TGTGCCAGCAGTTACGCGCTAGCGGGGGCGGAGACCCAGTACTTC. This chain connects TRBV6-2 or TRBV6-3 to TRBJ2-5; 10 nucleotides align to TRBD2. Germline-derived CDR1 and CDR2 are MNHEY and SVGEGT. The CDR3 has 15 amino acids. J lost 5 bases, V lost 2 bases, and 5 bases had no gene match.

Here the CDR3 DNA reads TGTGCCAGCAGTTCCTACAACAATGGCTACACCTTC. This codes for CASSSYNNGYTF. J is TRBJ1-2 and V is TRBV27; no clear D gene. Per germline, CDR1 MNHEY and CDR2 SMNVEV (reference sequence). The ends were cut back, 4 bases at V and 6 bases at J, with 9 bases in the middle. The CDR3 contains 12 residues.

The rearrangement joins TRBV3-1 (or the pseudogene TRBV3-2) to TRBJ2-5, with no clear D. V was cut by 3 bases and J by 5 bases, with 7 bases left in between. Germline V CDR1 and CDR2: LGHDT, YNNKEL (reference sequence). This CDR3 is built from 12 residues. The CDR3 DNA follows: TGTGCCAGCAGCCACAACTTTGAGACCCAGTACTTC. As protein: CASSHNFETQYF.

CDR3 sequence (DNA): TGTGCCAGCAGTCCGCAGGGGGCTGCCACAGATACGCAGTATTTT. Its translation is CASSPQGAATDTQYF. J is TRBJ2-3 and V is TRBV27; 8 nucleotides align to TRBD1. V was pared by 5 bases and J by 2 bases, with 6 bases of the junction left unmatched. This CDR3 has 15 residues. Germline loops: CDR1 MNHEY, CDR2 SMNVEV (reference sequence).

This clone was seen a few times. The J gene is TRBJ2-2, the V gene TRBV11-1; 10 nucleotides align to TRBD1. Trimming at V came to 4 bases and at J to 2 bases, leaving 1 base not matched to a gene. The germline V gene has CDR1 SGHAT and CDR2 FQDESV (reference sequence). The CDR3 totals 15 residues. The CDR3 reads CASSWDRGNTGELFF. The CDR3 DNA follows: TGTGCCAGCAGCTGGGACAGGGGAAACACCGGGGAGCTGTTTTTT.

The DNA for the CDR3 is TGTGCCAGCAGCAATCCACCGGGACAAGCCTATGGCTACACCTTC. The encoded protein is CASSNPPGQAYGYTF. The rearrangement joins TRBV6-5 to TRBJ1-2; D is perhaps TRBD1 (6 bases). The V gene's germline CDR1 is MNHEY and CDR2 SVGAGI. This CDR3 region has 15 residues. Trimming shortened V by 6 bases and J by 4 bases, and 18 bases separated the two germline ends.

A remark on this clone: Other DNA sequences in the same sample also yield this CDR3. The CDR3 loop reads CAWSPSYEQYF. CDR3 nucleotides: TGTGCCTGGAGTCCCTCCTACGAGCAGTACTTC. The genes are TRBV30 and TRBJ2-7; D not certain. Trimming took off 2 bases at V and 0 bases at J, with 2 bases between the two ends. The germline V gene encodes CDR1 GTSNPN and CDR2 SVGIG (reference sequence). There are 11 residues in the CDR3.

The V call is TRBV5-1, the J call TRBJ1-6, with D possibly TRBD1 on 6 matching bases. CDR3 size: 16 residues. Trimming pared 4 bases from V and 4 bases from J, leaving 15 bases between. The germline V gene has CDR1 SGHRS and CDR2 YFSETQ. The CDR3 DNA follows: TGCGCCAGCAGCCCTCAGGCGGGACATTATAATTCACCCCTCCACTTT. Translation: CASSPQAGHYNSPLHF.

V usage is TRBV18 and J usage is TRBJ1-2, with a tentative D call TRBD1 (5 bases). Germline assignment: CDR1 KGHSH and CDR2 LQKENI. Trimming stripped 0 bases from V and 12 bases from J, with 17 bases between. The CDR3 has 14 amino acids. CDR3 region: CASSPPRPARGDTF. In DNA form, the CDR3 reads TGTGCCAGCTCACCACCGAGGCCAGCCAGAGGGGACACCTTC.